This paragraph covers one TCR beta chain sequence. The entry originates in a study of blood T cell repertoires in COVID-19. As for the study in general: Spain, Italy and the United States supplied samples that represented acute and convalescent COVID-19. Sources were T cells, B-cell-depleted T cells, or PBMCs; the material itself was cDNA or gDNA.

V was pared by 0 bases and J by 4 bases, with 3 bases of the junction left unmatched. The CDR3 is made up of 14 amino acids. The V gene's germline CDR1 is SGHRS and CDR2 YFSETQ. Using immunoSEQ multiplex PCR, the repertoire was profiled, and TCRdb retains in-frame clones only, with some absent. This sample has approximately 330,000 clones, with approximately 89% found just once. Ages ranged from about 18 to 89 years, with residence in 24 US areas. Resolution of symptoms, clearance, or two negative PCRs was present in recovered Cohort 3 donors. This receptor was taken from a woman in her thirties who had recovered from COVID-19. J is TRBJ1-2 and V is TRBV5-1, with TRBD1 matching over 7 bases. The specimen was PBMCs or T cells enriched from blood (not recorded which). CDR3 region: CASSLVGQSYGYTF. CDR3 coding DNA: TGCGCCAGCAGCTTGGTGGGACAGAGCTATGGCTACACCTTC. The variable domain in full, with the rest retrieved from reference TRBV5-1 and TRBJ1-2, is KAGVTQTPRYLIKTRGQQVTLSCSPISGHRSVSWYQQTPGQGLQFLFEYFSETQRNKGNFPGRFSGRQFSNSRSEMNVSTLELGDSALYLCASSLVGQSYGYTFGSGTRLTVV.